Given below is one TCR beta chain in context. Its target antigen remains unknown. No clone much larger than this one lies a single base away; base qualities are absent. Using the deep immunoSEQ assay, TCR CDR3 regions were amplified from genomic DNA by multiplex PCR. For each cell subset, the extracted genomic DNA was distributed evenly across all wells of several immunoSEQ 96-well plates, and each plate served as one replicate. For sorted subsets, approximately 190 ng genomic DNA, equal to tens of thousands of T cell genomes, was loaded into each replicate PCR. Purified libraries were measured with a Qubit 3.0 fluorometer, size-checked on a Bioanalyzer 2100, and measured again with the KAPA Library Quantification kit. Each immunoSEQ 96-well plate was sequenced on its own single-read 150-cycle Illumina NextSeq 550 flow cell. The authors' analysis ran thus. Because the immunoSEQ output held only junctional sequences and lacked quality scores, the filtering could not match the filtering applied to full-length reads. Sequences were annotated with PyIR, a Python wrapper for IgBLAST v1.9, using IMGT germline references to assign V/J genes and CDR3. Reads were removed for weak V/J assignments (E-value above 1e-6), missing CDR3, stop codons, out-of-frame junctions, or ambiguous translated residues. A V3J clonotype was defined by an identical inferred V gene, J gene, and CDR3 amino acid sequence. Percentage overlap between repertoires was computed as shared unique clonotypes divided by the size of the smaller repertoire. Three approaches were used to assess repertoire richness: RTK rarefaction, the Chao1 estimator, and Recon v2.1 estimates of unobserved clonotypes. OLGA was used to compute generation probabilities for all TCRbeta clonotypes that the gDNA method yielded from several donors. Entries here come from immuneACCESS through TCRdb and include only in-frame sequences with V and J called. Some clones fail to appear in such tables; in the studies checked, an unresolved V gene covers under half of the shortfall, and the cause of the remainder is unknown. V and J calls and clone size follow that table, whereas D and trimming were derived from the DNA. Across this sample there are around 2.1 million clones, with more than 85% seen only once. The top ten hold 1.5% to 2% of the sample.

For the CD8 naive samples, CD45RO-negative cells were positively selected for CCR7, yielding a CD45RA+CCR7+ population from which TemRA cells were excluded. Donors were healthy HIV-negative adults with no recently reported acute infections or vaccinations. Every donor was a Caucasian adult residing in Nashville, Tennessee, USA. Blood was collected by leukapheresis, and PBMCs were isolated by Ficoll-Histopaque density gradient centrifugation and then cryopreserved in liquid nitrogen vapor phase. Analytical flow cytometry was used to check the purity and quantity of every magnetically sorted T cell population. Genomic DNA was isolated from each sorted fraction and quantified by UV absorbance on a Nanodrop 2000c. Between the V and J ends, shortened by 2 bases and 0 bases respectively, the junction contains 21 bases. There are 19 amino acids in the CDR3, from cysteine to phenylalanine inclusive. Only CDR3 DNA is held: 57 bases, read in frame from base 1. Via the germline V gene, CDR1 is SGDLS and CDR2 YYNGEE.

This sample is part of a study of shared clonotypes between healthy human individuals (dated by TCRdb to about 2020). About the study as a whole: A couple of women and three men aged 18 to 49 years were included in the cohort. For each donor, three plates each were used for CD4 naive and CD4 memory, two plates were used for CD8 naive, and one plate was used for CD8 memory. The study deeply sequenced blood TCR repertoires of about 5 healthy adults to estimate repertoire size and the extent of clonotype sharing between individuals. To increase sequencing depth and limit assay-specific biases, different laboratories used diverse techniques to prepare libraries and sequence TCR repertoires. Each donor's leukapheresis produced roughly between about 0.85 and 10 billion PBMCs.

General findings and caveats noted by the study authors: Estimated clonotype richness was generally larger for naive than for memory subsets. Sampling was restricted to blood, and TCR repertoires in tissues likely differ from the TCR repertoires found in blood. Across a few donors, roughly 5.4% of naive CD4, roughly 3.5% of naive CD8, around 2.5% of memory CD4, and 0.4% to 0.45% of memory CD8 clonotypes were shared. Compared with non-shared clonotypes, clonotypes shared by all four sorted-subset donors had higher generation probabilities. The genetic and exposure-history diversity represented was limited by the small number of donors. Incomplete sequencing was indicated by rarefaction of sorted-subset datasets, despite the large sequencing depth. Pairwise subsampling led to the expectation that sequencing depth would affect the degree of clonotype sharing among donors.

This clonotype originated in a man younger than 30 in good health. Some clones in this sample may be carry-over from other donors' samples. Specimen: naive CD8+ T cells from PBMCs. The cell subset or site label on this specimen signifies: CD45RA+CCR7+. The chain is encoded by TRBV9 joined to TRBJ2-1; TRBD2 is a weak D gene call, 6 bases matching. DNA sequence: TGTGCCAGCAGCGTGAGTTCATCGGGGGAGCGGAGCTCCTACAATGAGCAGTTCTTC. It translates to CASSVSSSGERSSYNEQFF.